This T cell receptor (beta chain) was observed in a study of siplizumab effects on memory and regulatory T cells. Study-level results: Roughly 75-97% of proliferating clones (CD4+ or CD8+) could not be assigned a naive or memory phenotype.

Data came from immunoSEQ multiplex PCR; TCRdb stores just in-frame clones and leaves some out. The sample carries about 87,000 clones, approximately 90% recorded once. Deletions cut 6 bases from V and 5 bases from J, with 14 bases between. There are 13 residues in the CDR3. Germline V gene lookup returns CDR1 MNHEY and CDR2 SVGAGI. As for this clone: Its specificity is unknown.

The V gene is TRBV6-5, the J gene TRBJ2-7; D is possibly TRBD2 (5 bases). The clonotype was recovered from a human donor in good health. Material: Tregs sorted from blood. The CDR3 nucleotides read TGTGCCAGCAGAGGACCTCTCGGGAACGAGCAGTACTTC. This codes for CASRGPLGNEQYF.